This T cell receptor (beta chain) was sequenced in a study of shared clonotypes between healthy human individuals. The assay was immunoSEQ multiplex PCR, and TCRdb's table has in-frame clones only and misses some. The table has some 2.1 million clones, about 95% seen once. Trimming at V came to 8 bases and at J to 4 bases, leaving 4 bases not matched to a gene. CDR1 is MNHEY and CDR2 is SMNVEV in the germline V gene (reference sequence). The CDR3 has 14 amino acids. Terminally differentiated effector memory CD45RA+ cells were excluded from the naive CD8 cells, which were CD45RO-negative and positively selected for CCR7.

This chain links TRBV27 with TRBJ2-2, with 10 bases fitting TRBD2. The receptor's source is a man between 18 and 29 years old in good health. Sequencing was carried out using naive CD8+ T cells sorted from blood. The chain's CDR3 is CASGLADPTGELFF. CDR3 DNA sequence: TGTGCCAGCGGACTAGCGGATCCCACCGGGGAGCTGTTTTTT.